The text below deals with one T cell receptor beta chain. The target antigen is unknown. This entry comes from a study of cytomegalovirus exposure and HLA in healthy donors. Whole-study findings and limits: In a later analysis, HLA-C alleles had the fewest associated TCRs, DRB1 alleles the most.

The primer mix had 60 Vbeta and 13 Jbeta primers. TCRdb keeps only in-frame clones here, not all; method: immunoSEQ multiplex PCR. In total, the table holds around 70,000 clones. This receptor was obtained from a man in his forties or fifties in good health and CMV-seronegative. Material: PBMCs.

CDR3 nucleotides: TGTGCCAGCAGCGAGGGACAGTACACAGATACGCAGTATTTT. It codes for CASSEGQYTDTQYF. The chain is built from TRBV7-2 and TRBJ2-3; 7 bases map to TRBD1. Losses at the gene ends were 5 bases for V and 2 bases for J; bases not matched to a gene: 4. The CDR3 extends over 14 amino acids. Germline lookup yields CDR1 SGHTA and CDR2 FQGNSA.